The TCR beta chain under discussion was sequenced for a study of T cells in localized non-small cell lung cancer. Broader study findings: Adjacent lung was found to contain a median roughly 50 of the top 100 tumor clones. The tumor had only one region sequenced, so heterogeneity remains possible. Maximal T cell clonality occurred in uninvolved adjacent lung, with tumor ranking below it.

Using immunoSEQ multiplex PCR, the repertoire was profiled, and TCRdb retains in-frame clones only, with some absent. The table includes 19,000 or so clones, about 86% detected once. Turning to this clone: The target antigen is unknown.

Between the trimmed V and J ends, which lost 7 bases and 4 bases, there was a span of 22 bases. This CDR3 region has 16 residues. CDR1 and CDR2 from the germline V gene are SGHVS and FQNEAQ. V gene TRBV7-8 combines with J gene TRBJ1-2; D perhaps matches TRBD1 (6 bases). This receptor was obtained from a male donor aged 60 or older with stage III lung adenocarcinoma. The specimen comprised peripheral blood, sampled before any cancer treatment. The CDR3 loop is CASTKDRAGEAYGYTF. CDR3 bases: TGTGCCAGCACCAAGGATCGGGCAGGGGAGGCCTATGGCTACACCTTC.